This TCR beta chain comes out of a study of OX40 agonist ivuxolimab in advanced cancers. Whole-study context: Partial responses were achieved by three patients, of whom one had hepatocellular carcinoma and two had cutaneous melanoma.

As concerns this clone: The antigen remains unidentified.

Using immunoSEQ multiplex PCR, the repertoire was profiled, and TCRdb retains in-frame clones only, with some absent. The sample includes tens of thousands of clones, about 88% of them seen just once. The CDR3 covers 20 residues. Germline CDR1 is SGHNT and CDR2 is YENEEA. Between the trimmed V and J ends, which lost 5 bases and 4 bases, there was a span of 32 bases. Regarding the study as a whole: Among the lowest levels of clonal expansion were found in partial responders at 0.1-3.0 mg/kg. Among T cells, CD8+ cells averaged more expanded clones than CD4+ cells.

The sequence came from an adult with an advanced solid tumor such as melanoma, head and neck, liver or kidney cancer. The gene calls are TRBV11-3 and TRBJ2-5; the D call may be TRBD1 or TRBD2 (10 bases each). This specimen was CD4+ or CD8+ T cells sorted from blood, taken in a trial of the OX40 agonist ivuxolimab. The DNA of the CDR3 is TGTGCCAGCAGCCCCTCGAGACAGGGGGCTAGCGGGAGTATAGTAGAGACCCAGTACTTC. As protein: CASSPSRQGASGSIVETQYF. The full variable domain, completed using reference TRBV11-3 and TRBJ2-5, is EAGVVQSPRYKIIEKKQPVAFWCNPISGHNTLYWYLQNLGQGPELLIRYENEEAVDDSQLPKDRFSAERLKGVDSTLKIQPAELGDSAVYLCASSPSRQGASGSIVETQYFGPGTRLLVL.